The sequence of this TCR beta chain was determined in a study of blood T cell repertoires in COVID-19 (dated by TCRdb to about 2020). A note on the overall study: Samples from collaborators originated in the United States, Italy and Spain and spanned both the acute and convalescent phases of COVID-19. The repertoires were made available in a free public database intended to serve as a resource for research on the immune response to SARS-CoV-2. The samples were drawn from the first 160 participants of the ongoing ImmuneRACE study and from over a thousand subjects provided by 6 global collaborators. The material from the prospective study consisted of cDNA or gDNA derived from T cells, B-cell-depleted T cells, or PBMCs. The sample metadata nearly always contained a de-identified subject ID, COVID-19 status, age in years and sex. Subjects who had been exposed to COVID-19, were actively infected with it, or had recovered from it provided the deeply sampled blood TCRbeta repertoires that made up the dataset. Where available, HLA class I and class II types were obtained from metadata supplied by the sample provider rather than from assay-based typing.

Each collaborating institution followed its own protocols to collect whole blood in K2EDTA tubes. For TCRbeta analysis, collaborators shipped samples in one of three forms: frozen whole blood, isolated PBMCs, or DNA extracted from either of those sample types. TCRbeta CDR3 regions were amplified from genomic DNA using the immunoSEQ Assay, a bias-controlled multiplex PCR. In the paper's pipeline: The number of nucleated cells in each sample was estimated from the amplification of reference gene primers within the assay. To quantify the absolute abundance of each unique TCRbeta CDR3 rearrangement, sequence reads were collapsed and filtered. Productive Simpson clonality was computed per sample as the square root of Simpson's diversity index over productive rearrangements. TCRdb retrieved this table from immuneACCESS and kept in-frame rearrangements only. Not all clones are present; in checked studies, unresolved V genes account for under half, and no reason is known for the remainder. Clone size and the V and J calls come from that table; the DNA yielded D and trimming. The sample table contains about 80,000 clones; only one count was recorded for around 88% of them. About 7% of the sample is in the top ten clones.

Note on this clone: The target of this receptor is not known. No much larger clone exists at a distance of one base, and base qualities are not known.

Here is what the overall study found, with its caveats: How much clinical and demographic metadata was included differed by source and by participant, and the metadata was provided uncurated.

The TCR originated in a woman aged 80 or older with acute or convalescent COVID-19. The sequenced material came from peripheral blood.

CDR3 region: CASSASGAGNTEAFF. The DNA sequence is given as TGTGCCAGTAGTGCCTCAGGGGCGGGCAACACTGAAGCTTTCTTT. The chain is made from TRBV19 and TRBJ1-1; a tentative D match to TRBD1 spans 6 bases. In the germline V gene (reference sequence), CDR1 corresponds to LNHDA and CDR2 to SQIVND. Including cysteine and phenylalanine, the CDR3 has 15 amino acids. Only CDR3 DNA is held: 45 bases, read in frame from base 1. V is shortened by 5 bases, J by 2 bases, and the region joining them spans 15 bases.